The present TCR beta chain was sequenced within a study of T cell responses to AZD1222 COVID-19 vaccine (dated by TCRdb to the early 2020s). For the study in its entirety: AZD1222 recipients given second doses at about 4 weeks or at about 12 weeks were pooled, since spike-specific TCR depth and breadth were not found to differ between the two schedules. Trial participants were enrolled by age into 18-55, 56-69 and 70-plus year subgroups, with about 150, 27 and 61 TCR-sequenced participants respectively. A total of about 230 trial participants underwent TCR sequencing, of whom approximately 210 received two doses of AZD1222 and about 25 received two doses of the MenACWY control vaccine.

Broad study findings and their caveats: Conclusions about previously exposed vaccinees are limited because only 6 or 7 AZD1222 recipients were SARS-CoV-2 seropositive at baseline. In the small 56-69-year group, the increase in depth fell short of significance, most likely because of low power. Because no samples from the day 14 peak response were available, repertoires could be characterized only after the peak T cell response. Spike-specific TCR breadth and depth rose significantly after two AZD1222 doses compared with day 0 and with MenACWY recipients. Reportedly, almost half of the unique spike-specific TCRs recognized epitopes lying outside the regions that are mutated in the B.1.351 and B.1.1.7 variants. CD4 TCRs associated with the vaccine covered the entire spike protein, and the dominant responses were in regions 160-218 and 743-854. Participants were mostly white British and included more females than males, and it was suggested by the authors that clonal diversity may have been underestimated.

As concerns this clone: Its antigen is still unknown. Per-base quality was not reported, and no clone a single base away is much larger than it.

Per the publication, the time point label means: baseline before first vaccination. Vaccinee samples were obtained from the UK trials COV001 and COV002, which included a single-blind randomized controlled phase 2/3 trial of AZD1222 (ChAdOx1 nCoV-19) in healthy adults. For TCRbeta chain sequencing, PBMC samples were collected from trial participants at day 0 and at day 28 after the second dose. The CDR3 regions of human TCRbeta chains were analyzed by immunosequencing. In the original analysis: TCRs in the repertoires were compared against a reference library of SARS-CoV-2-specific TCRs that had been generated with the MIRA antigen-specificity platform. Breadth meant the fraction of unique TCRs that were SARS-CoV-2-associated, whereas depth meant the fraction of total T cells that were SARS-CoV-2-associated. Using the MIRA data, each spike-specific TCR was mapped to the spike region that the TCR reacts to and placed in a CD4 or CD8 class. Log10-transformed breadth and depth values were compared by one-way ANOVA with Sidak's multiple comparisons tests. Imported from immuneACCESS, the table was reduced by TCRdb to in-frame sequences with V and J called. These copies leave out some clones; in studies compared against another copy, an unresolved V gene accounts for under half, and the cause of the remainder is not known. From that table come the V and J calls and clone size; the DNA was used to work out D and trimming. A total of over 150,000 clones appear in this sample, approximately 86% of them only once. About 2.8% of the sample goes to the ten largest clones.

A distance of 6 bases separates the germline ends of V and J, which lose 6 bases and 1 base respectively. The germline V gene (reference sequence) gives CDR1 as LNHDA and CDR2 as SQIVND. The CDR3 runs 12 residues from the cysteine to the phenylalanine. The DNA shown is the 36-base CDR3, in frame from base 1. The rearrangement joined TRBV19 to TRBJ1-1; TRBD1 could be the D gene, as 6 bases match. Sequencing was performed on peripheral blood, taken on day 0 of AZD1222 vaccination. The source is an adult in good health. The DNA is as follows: TGTGCCAGTAGAGGGGGGAACACTGAAGCTTTCTTT. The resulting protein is CASRGGNTEAFF. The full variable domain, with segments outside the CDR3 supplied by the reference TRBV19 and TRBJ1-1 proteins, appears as DGGITQSPKYLFRKEGQNVTLSCEQNLNHDAMYWYRQDPGQGLRLIYYSQIVNDFQKGDIAEGYSVSREKKESFPLTVTSAQKNPTAFYLCASRGGNTEAFFGQGTRLTVV.